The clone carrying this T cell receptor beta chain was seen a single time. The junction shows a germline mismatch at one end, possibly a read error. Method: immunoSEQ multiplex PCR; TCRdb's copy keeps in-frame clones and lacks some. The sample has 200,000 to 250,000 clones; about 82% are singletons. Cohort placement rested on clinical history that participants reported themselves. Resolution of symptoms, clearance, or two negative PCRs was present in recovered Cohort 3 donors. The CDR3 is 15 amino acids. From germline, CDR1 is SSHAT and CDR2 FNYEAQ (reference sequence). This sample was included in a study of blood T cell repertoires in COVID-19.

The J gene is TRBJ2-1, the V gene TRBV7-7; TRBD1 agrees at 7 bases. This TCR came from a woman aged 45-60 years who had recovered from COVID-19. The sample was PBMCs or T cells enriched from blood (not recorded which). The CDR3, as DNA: TGTGCTAGCAGCTTAGGGACAGACCCATACAATGAGCAGTTCTTC. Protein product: CASSLGTDPYNEQFF.